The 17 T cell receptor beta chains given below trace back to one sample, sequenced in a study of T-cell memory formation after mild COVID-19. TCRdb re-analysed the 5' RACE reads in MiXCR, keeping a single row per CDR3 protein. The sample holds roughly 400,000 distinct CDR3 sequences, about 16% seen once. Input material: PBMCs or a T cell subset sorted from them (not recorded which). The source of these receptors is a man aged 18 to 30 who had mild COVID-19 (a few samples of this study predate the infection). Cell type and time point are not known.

In DNA, the CDR3 is TGCGCCAGCAGCTTGGAAGTGGGCTCCTACAATGAGCAGTTCTTC. Amino acids: CASSLEVGSYNEQFF. The genes are TRBV5-1 and TRBJ2-1, with no clear D. The CDR3 consists of 15 residues. V shed 0 bases and J shed 0 bases, with 7 bases lying between them. Germline V gene lookup returns CDR1 SGHRS and CDR2 YFSETQ.

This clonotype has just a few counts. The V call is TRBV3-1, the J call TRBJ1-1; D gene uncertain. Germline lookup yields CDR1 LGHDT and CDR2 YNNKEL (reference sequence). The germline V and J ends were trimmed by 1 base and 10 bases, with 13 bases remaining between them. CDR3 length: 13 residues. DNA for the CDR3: TGTGCCAGCAGCCAAGCCCCTGAGATCGGAGCTTTCTTT. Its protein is CASSQAPEIGAFF. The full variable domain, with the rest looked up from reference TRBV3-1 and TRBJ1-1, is DTAVSQTPKYLVTQMGNDKSIKCEQNLGHDTMYWYKQDSKKFLKIMFSYNNKELIINETVPNRFSPKSPDKAHLNLHINSLELGDSAVYFCASSQAPEIGAFFGQGTRLTVV.

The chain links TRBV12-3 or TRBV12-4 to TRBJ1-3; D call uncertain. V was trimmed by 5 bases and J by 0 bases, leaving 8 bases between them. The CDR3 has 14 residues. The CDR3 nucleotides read TGTGCCAGCAGTCGCAGGATCTCTGGAAACACCATATATTTT. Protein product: CASSRRISGNTIYF.

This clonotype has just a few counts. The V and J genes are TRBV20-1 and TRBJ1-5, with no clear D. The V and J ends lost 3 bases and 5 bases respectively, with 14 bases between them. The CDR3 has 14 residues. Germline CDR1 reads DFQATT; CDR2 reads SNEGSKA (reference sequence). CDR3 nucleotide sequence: TGCAGTGCTAGGCCGCCTGGCCCGTATCAGCCCCAGCATTTT. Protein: CSARPPGPYQPQHF.

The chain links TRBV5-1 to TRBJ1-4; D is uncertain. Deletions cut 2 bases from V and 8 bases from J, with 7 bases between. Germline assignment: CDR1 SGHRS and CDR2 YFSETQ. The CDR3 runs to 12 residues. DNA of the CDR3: TGCGCCAGCAGCTTTGCGGGGGAAAAACTGTTTTTT. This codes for CASSFAGEKLFF.

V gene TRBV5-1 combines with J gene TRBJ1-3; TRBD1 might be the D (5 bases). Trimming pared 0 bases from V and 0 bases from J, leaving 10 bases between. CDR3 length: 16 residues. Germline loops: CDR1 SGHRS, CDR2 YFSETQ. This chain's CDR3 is CASSLADSYSGNTIYF. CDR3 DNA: TGCGCCAGCAGCTTGGCCGACAGCTACTCTGGAAACACCATATATTTT.

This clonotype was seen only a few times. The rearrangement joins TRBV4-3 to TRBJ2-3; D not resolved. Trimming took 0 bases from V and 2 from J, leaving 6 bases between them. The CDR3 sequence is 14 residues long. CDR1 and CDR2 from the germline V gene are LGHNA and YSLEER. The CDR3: CASSQDTPTDTQYF. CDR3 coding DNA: TGCGCCAGCAGCCAAGACACCCCCACAGATACGCAGTATTTT.

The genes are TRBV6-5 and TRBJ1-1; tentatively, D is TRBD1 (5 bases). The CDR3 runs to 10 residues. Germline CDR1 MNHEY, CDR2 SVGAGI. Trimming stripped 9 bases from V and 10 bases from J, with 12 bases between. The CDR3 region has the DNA TGTGCCAGTGGTGAAGGGGTAGCTTTCTTT. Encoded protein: CASGEGVAFF.

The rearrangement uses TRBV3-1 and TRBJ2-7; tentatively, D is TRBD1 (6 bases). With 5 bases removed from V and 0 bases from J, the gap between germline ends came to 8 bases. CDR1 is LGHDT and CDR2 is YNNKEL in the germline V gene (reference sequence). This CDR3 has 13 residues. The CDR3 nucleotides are TGTGCCAGCAGCAACAGGGCCTCCTACGAGCAGTACTTC. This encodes CASSNRASYEQYF.

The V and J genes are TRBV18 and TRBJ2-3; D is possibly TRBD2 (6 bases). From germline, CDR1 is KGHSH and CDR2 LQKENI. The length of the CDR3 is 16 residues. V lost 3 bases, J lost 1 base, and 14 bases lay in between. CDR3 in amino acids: CASSPGGFQRTDTQYF. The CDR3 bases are TGTGCCAGCTCACCTGGAGGGTTCCAACGCACAGATACGCAGTATTTT.

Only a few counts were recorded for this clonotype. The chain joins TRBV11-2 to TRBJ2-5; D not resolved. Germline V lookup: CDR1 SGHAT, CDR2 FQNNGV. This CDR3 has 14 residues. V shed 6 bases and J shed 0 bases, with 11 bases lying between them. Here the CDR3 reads CASSFRLNQETQYF. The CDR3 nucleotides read TGTGCCAGCAGTTTCCGGCTAAACCAAGAGACCCAGTACTTC. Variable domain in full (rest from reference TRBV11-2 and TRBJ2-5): EAGVAQSPRYKIIEKRQSVAFWCNPISGHATLYWYQQILGQGPKLLIQFQNNGVVDDSQLPKDRFSAERLKGVDSTLKIQPAKLEDSAVYLCASSFRLNQETQYFGPGTRLLVL.

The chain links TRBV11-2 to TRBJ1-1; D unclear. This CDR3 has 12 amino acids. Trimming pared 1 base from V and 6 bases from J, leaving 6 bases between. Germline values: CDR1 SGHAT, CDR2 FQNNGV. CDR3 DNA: TGTGCCAGCAGCTTAGTGGCGGCTGAAGCTTTCTTT. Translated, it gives CASSLVAAEAFF.

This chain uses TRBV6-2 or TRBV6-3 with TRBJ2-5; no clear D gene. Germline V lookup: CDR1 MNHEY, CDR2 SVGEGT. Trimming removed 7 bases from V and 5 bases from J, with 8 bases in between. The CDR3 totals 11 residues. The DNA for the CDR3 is TGTGCCAGCAAGGACGGGGAGACCCAGTACTTC. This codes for CASKDGETQYF.

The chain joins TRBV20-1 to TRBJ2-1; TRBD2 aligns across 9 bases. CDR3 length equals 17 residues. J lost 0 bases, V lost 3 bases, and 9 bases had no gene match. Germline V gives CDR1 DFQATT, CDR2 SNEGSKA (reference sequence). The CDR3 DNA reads TGCAGTGCTAGTTTTAGCGGGGGCCGTAGCTCCTACAATGAGCAGTTCTTC. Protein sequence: CSASFSGGRSSYNEQFF.

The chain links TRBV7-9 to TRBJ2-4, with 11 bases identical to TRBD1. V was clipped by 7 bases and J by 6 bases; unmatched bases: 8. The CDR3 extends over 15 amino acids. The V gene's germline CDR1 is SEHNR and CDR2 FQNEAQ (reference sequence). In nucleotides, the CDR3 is TGTGCCAGCACTCAAGCCGGGACAGGGGGAAACATTCAGTACTTC. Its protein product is CASTQAGTGGNIQYF.

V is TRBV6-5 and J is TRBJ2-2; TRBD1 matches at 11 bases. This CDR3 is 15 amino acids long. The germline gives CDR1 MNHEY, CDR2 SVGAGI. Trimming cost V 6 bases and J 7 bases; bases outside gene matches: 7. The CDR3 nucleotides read TGTGCCAGCAGACCCGGACAGGGGGCTTTCGGGGAGCTGTTTTTT. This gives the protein CASRPGQGAFGELFF.

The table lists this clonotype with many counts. CDR3 DNA sequence: TGTGCCAGCAGAGAAATGAACACTGAAGCTTTCTTT. It translates to CASREMNTEAFF. The chain carries TRBV28 and TRBJ1-1; no clear D. Germline values: CDR1 MDHEN, CDR2 SYDVKM. This CDR3 spans 12 amino acids. Trimming stripped 6 bases from V and 0 bases from J, with 5 bases between.